This T cell receptor beta chain originates from a study of blood T cell repertoires in COVID-19. Sequencing used immunoSEQ multiplex PCR; TCRdb keeps in-frame clones, though not all of them. The data contain 350,000 to 450,000 clones, about 90% of them singletons. Germline V gene data show CDR1 as MNHNS and CDR2 as SASEGT. Trimming left V 2 bases short and J 6 bases short, with 10 bases between. CDR3 length: 13 amino acids. The specimen was peripheral blood. The chain uses TRBV6-1 and TRBJ1-1, with D unresolved. The source is a man aged 35 to 55 with acute or convalescent COVID-19. The CDR3 is CASSEYLISEAFF. The CDR3 DNA reads TGTGCCAGCAGTGAATACCTAATCTCTGAAGCTTTCTTT.